The clone carrying this T cell receptor (beta chain) was found many times. Its target is unknown. The sample is drawn from a study of CD8 T cells in ankylosing spondylitis. The study, taken as a whole, reports: Blood from ankylosing spondylitis patients appeared to carry a characteristic roughly eight-variant TCR beta motif. Earlier reports found some motif variants in synovial fluid and blood in reactive arthritis. Those disease-linked clones were CD8+; they were also relatively rare in peripheral blood.

Quantitative 5'-RACE with molecular barcodes was used to make the TCR beta libraries. TCRdb independently ran MiXCR on the 5' RACE reads; one entry per CDR3 protein. Of 150,000 to 200,000 distinct CDR3 sequences in the sample, about 18% were seen once. The CDR3 runs 14 residues. CDR1 and CDR2 from the germline V gene are LGHDT and YNNKEL (reference sequence). V shed 3 bases, J shed 5 bases, and the junction held 2 bases outside the gene matches. The chain uses TRBV3-1 and TRBJ2-1, with 9 bases identical to TRBD1. The sample taken for sequencing was blood, either unsorted or a sorted T cell fraction (not recorded which). This receptor was taken from a male donor between 5 and 29 years old with ankylosing spondylitis or in good health (not recorded which). The DNA for the CDR3 is TGTGCCAGCAGCCAGGGACAGGGTCACAATGAGCAGTTCTTC. Translation: CASSQGQGHNEQFF.